This T cell receptor (beta chain) came from a study of cytotoxic CD8 clonotypes in ibrutinib-treated CLL. Broader study findings: Increased clonality at ibrutinib response gave way to a return toward baseline at progression.

There are a few counts of this clone. What it binds is not known. The protocol was immunoSEQ multiplex PCR, while the TCRdb copy is restricted to in-frame clones and leaves out a portion. Of approximately 330,000 clones listed, 80% are singletons. The CDR3 sequence is 15 residues long. The V segment lost 1 base and the J segment 4 bases; nucleotides outside the gene matches: 7. CDR1 is GTSNPN and CDR2 is SVGIG in the germline V gene (reference sequence). The authors obtained roughly 2.2 micrograms of genomic DNA from cryopreserved PBMCs for TCR beta libraries. This TCR derives from a human donor with chronic lymphocytic leukemia. The chain has TRBV30 and TRBJ2-3; 8 nucleotides line up with TRBD2. The specimen comprised PBMCs, sampled before ibrutinib treatment. The CDR3 nucleotides are TGTGCCTGGAGTGGTAAGGGCGGGAGGTCAGATACGCAGTATTTT. This gives the protein CAWSGKGGRSDTQYF.